This TCR beta chain comes out of a study of blood T cell repertoires in COVID-19. Original processing methods: Estimation of nucleated cell counts relied on the amplification of reference gene primers. Method: immunoSEQ multiplex PCR; TCRdb's copy keeps in-frame clones and lacks some. Clone size and the V and J calls come from that table; the DNA yielded D and trimming. This table has about 160,000 clones, roughly 84% appearing once. Individuals aged about 18 to 95 years were recruited from approximately 24 US areas. Donors in Cohort 3 who had recovered were those with two negative PCRs, healthcare professional clearance, or resolution of their symptoms. The sequenced material came from PBMCs or T cells enriched from blood (not recorded which). This TCR came from a man aged 60 to 75 who had recovered from COVID-19.

The CDR3 bases are TGTGCCAGCAGTTATAAAAGACAGGGCGAAGCTTTCTTT. Translation gives CASSYKRQGEAFF. The chain carries TRBV6-5 and TRBJ1-1, with 7 bases lining up with TRBD1. This CDR3 comprises 13 residues. Germline V gene sequence: CDR1 MNHEY, CDR2 SVGAGI. The V gene end was trimmed by 3 bases and the J gene end by 8 bases; junction bases not matched to a gene: 6.